The T cell receptor (beta chain) under discussion was sequenced for a study of T cell responses to AZD1222 COVID-19 vaccine. Trimming left V 5 bases short and J 0 bases short, with 14 bases between. From germline, CDR1 is MDHEN and CDR2 SYDVKM. The CDR3 is 17 amino acids. Sequenced by immunoSEQ multiplex PCR; TCRdb stores in-frame clones only, minus some. The repertoire holds approximately 100,000 clones, with approximately 87% as singletons. Sequencing was performed on peripheral blood, taken on day 0 of AZD1222 vaccination. The chain combines TRBV28 with TRBJ2-6, with a tentative D call TRBD1 (6 bases). The clonotype was recovered from an adult in good health. CDR3 nucleotide sequence: TGTGCCAGCAGTCCGCACCAGGGGATCTCTGGGGCCAACGTCCTGACTTTC. Translated, it gives CASSPHQGISGANVLTF.